The clone carrying this TCR beta chain showed up just a few times. The antigen is undetermined. Stated treatment: approximately 9-day PBMC culture with coronavirus spike peptide pools or control peptides (ViraFEST assay). Collection of the unexposed donor's CD4+ T cells took place before the COVID-19 pandemic (2011-2018). Trimming removed 7 bases from V and 2 bases from J, with 11 bases in between. The CDR3 totals 12 residues. From germline, CDR1 is DFQATT and CDR2 SNEGSKA (reference sequence). These data originate in a study of vaccination and CD4 T cells after COVID-19. Across the whole study: The post-COVID samples were taken a median approximately 100 days after diagnosis, anywhere from 35 to 161. A median of around 73 days (range 14 to 241) separated dose two from the taking of post-vaccine samples. Overall study findings and caveats: Within convalescent individuals, 304 out of 307 vaccine-specific clones proved to be spike mono-reactive.

An Oncomine TCR Beta short-read assay was used to sequence the DNA from cultured CD4+ T cells. TCRdb analysed the PCR reads with MiXCR anew, one entry per CDR3 protein. The sample lists several thousand distinct CDR3 sequences, roughly two fifths occurring once. The receptor was isolated from a human donor in good health. The chain couples TRBV20-1 to TRBJ2-5, with D perhaps assigned TRBD1 or TRBD2 (6 bases each). Source material: CD4+ T cells from blood, cultured in vitro. CDR3 in amino acids: CSVGGHQETQYF. CDR3 nucleotides: TGCAGTGTAGGGGGGCATCAAGAGACCCAGTACTTC.